This T cell receptor beta chain was sequenced during a study of CD8 T cells in Susac syndrome. For the study at large: At the time of blood draw, patients with Susac syndrome were therapy-naive, receiving corticosteroids, or receiving intravenous immunoglobulin alone.

Random hexamers were used to reverse transcribe the RNA input (about 0.5 to 1 ug). TCRdb itself ran the immunoSEQ multiplex PCR reads through MiXCR, one entry per CDR3 protein. The table shows 100,000 to 150,000 distinct CDR3 sequences, with over 85% occurring only once. The CDR3 contains 14 residues. V was trimmed by 5 bases and J by 1 base, leaving 8 bases between them. Looked up from germline, CDR1 is MDHEN and CDR2 is SYDVKM. Input material: CD8+ T cells from PBMCs. The chain joins TRBV28 to TRBJ2-2; D not resolved. This clonotype was obtained from a human donor with Susac syndrome. CDR3 nucleotides: TGTGCCAGCAGTCCCAGTCTGAACACCGGGGAGCTGTTTTTT. It specifies CASSPSLNTGELFF.